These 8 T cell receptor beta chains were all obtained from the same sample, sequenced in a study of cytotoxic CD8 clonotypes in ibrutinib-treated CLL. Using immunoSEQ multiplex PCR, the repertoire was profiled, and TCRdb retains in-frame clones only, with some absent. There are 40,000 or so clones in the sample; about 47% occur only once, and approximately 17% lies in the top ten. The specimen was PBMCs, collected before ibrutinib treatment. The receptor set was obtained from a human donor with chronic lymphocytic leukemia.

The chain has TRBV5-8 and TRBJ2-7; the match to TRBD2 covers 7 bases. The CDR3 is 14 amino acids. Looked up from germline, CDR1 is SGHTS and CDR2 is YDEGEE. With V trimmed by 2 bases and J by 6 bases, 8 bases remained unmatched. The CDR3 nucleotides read TGTGCCAGCAGCTTAGTAGGACTAGGAAGCGAGCAGTACTTC. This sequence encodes CASSLVGLGSEQYF.

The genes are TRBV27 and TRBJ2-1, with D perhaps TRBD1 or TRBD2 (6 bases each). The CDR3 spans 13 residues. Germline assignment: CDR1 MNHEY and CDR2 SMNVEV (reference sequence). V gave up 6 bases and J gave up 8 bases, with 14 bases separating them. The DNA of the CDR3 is TGTGCCAGCAGATTCTCCGGGGGCTATGAGCAGTTCTTC. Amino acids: CASRFSGGYEQFF.

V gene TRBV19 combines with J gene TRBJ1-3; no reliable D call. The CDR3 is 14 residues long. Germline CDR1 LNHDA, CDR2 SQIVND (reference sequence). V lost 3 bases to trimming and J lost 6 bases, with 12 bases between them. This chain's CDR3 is CASSISQASNTIYF. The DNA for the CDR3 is TGTGCCAGTAGTATCTCACAAGCGTCAAACACCATATATTTT.

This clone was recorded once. DNA of the CDR3: TGTGCCAGCAGCTTAATTGGCACCGGGGAGCTGTTTTTT. Translating gives CASSLIGTGELFF. The chain recombines TRBV7-2 with TRBJ2-2; the D is unclear. This CDR3 has 13 amino acids. Looked up from germline, CDR1 is SGHTA and CDR2 is FQGNSA. Trimming took off 2 bases at V and 4 bases at J, with 5 bases between the two ends.

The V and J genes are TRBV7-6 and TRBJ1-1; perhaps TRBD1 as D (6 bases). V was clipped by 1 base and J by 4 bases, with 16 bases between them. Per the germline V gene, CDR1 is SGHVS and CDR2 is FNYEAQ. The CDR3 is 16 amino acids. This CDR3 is CASSLVADRGATEAFF. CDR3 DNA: TGTGCCAGCAGCTTAGTGGCAGACCGGGGGGCCACTGAAGCTTTCTTT.

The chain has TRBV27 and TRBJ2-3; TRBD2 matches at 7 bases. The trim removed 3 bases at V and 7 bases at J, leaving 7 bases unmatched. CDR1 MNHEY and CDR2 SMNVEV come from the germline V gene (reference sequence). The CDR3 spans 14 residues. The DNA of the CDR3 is TGTGCCAGCAGTTTGGTGGGGAGGGCAAATACGCAGTATTTT. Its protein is CASSLVGRANTQYF.

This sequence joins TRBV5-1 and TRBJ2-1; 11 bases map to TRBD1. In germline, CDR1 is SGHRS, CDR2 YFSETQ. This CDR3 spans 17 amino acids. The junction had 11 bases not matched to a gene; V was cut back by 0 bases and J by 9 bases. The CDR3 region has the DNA TGCGCCAGCAGCTTGGCCGGCGGACAGGGGGCTTCTAGTGAGCAGTTCTTC. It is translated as CASSLAGGQGASSEQFF.

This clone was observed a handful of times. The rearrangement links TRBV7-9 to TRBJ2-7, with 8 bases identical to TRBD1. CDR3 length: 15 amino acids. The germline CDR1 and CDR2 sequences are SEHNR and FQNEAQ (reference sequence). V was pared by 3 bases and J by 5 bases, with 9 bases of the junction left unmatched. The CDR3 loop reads CASSFHFGQGHEQYF. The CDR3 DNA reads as TGTGCCAGCAGCTTCCATTTCGGACAGGGCCACGAGCAGTACTTC.